The 16 T cell receptor beta chains below all came from one sample that was sequenced in a study of blood T cell repertoires in COVID-19. Repertoires were generated with immunoSEQ multiplex PCR, while TCRdb's copy carries only in-frame clones and drops some. The sample consists of about 130,000 clones, just under 85% of them appearing once. The sample taken for sequencing was PBMCs or T cells enriched from blood (not recorded which). Receptors originate from a man over 45 who had recovered from COVID-19.

This clone was seen at least ten times. J is TRBJ1-2 and V is TRBV3-1 (or the pseudogene TRBV3-2); TRBD1 aligns across 7 bases. This CDR3 has 15 amino acids. With 4 bases clipped from V and 4 bases from J, the junction kept 9 bases outside the gene matches. Germline-derived CDR1 and CDR2 are LGHDT and YNNKEL (reference sequence). The CDR3 region has the DNA TGTGCCAGCAGCCCCCTGGCAGGGGGGTTCTATGGCTACACCTTC. It yields the protein CASSPLAGGFYGYTF.

The CDR3 DNA sequence: TGTGCCAGCAGCTTAATTCGGGGGGTGTTGGGGGATACGCAGTATTTT. This translates into CASSLIRGVLGDTQYF. The V and J genes are TRBV5-4 and TRBJ2-3; 7 positions match TRBD2. The CDR3 loop spans 16 amino acids. V was clipped by 2 bases and J by 6 bases; unmatched bases: 12. Germline values: CDR1 SGHNT, CDR2 YYREEE (reference sequence).

This clone has a handful of counts. The junction differs from germline at one of its ends, possibly a read error. The chain couples TRBV11-2 to TRBJ1-2; D uncertain. Looked up from germline, CDR1 is SGHAT and CDR2 is FQNNGV. The CDR3 loop spans 16 amino acids. CDR3 sequence reads: CASRLVSGSLDYRYTF. Written as DNA, the CDR3 is TGTGCCAGCAGATTAGTCTCGGGGAGTCTTGACTATCGCTACACCTTC.

CDR3 nucleotides: TGTGCCTGGAGAGGGGTGGACTATGGCTACACCTTC. Translated: CAWRGVDYGYTF. The genes are TRBV30 and TRBJ1-2, with D tentatively TRBD1 (5 bases). V dropped 3 bases and J dropped 3 bases, with 8 bases sitting between them. The CDR3 extends over 12 amino acids. Germline V lookup: CDR1 GTSNPN, CDR2 SVGIG (reference sequence). Full variable domain (outside the CDR3, taken from reference TRBV30 and TRBJ1-2): SQTIHQWPATLVQPVGSPLSLECTVEGTSNPNLYWYRQAAGRGLQLLFYSVGIGQISSEVPQNLSASRPQDRQFILSSKKLLLSDSGFYLCAWRGVDYGYTFGSGTRLTVV.

The genes are TRBV7-2 and TRBJ2-7, with D hard to call. There are 15 residues in the CDR3. Trimming took off 0 bases at V and 5 bases at J, with 14 bases between the two ends. Germline lookup yields CDR1 SGHTA and CDR2 FQGNSA. The CDR3 loop reads CASSLASNPRDEQYF. As DNA, the CDR3 is TGTGCCAGCAGCTTAGCGTCCAACCCACGAGACGAGCAGTACTTC.

This clone was recorded once. J is TRBJ1-2 and V is TRBV28; D gene ambiguous. The CDR3 spans 13 residues. The V end lost 4 bases, the J end lost 8 bases, and 14 bases lay between the germline ends. Germline assignment: CDR1 MDHEN and CDR2 SYDVKM. The CDR3 reads CASSSDGVIGYTF. CDR3 DNA sequence: TGTGCCAGCAGTTCTGACGGAGTTATAGGCTACACCTTC.

The chain carries TRBV5-1 and TRBJ1-1; possible D gene TRBD1, 6 bases. Germline V gene data show CDR1 as SGHRS and CDR2 as YFSETQ. The CDR3 contains 15 residues. V was pared by 4 bases and J by 1 base, with 14 bases between. CDR3: CASSPILTGNTEAFF. The CDR3 bases are TGCGCCAGCAGCCCTATCCTGACAGGGAACACTGAAGCTTTCTTT.

The sample holds one count of this clone. This sequence joins TRBV11-2 and TRBJ2-7, with 8 bases that match TRBD1. Germline V gene sequence: CDR1 SGHAT, CDR2 FQNNGV. The junction had 4 bases not matched to a gene; V was cut back by 3 bases and J by 0 bases. CDR3 length: 15 amino acids. The CDR3 reads CASSFDRGDSYEQYF. The CDR3 DNA sequence: TGTGCCAGCAGCTTCGACAGGGGCGACTCCTACGAGCAGTACTTC.

CDR3 DNA sequence: TGTGCCAGTAAGGGGGCGCTGAGCACAGATACGCAGTATTTT. Its protein is CASKGALSTDTQYF. The V call is TRBV19, the J call TRBJ2-3, with 7 nucleotides matching TRBD1. Germline V gene sequence: CDR1 LNHDA, CDR2 SQIVND (reference sequence). This CDR3 is 14 amino acids long. V lost 7 bases, J lost 0 bases, and 4 bases stayed unmatched. Looking up the rest from reference TRBV19 and TRBJ2-3 gives the full variable domain: DGGITQSPKYLFRKEGQNVTLSCEQNLNHDAMYWYRQDPGQGLRLIYYSQIVNDFQKGDIAEGYSVSREKKESFPLTVTSAQKNPTAFYLCASKGALSTDTQYFGPGTRLTVL.

V and J are TRBV7-8 and TRBJ2-7, with 14 positions matching TRBD2. The CDR3 length is 17 residues. The V and J ends lost 6 bases and 4 bases, in that order; junction bases with no gene match: 11. The germline V gene has CDR1 SGHVS and CDR2 FQNEAQ. CDR3 residues: CASSRGLAGGKSYEQYF. CDR3 nucleotide sequence: TGTGCCAGCAGTCGCGGACTAGCGGGGGGCAAATCTTACGAGCAGTACTTC.

The chain carries TRBV5-4 and TRBJ1-6, with D possibly matching TRBD1 (6 bases). This CDR3 spans 15 amino acids. Trimming cost V 2 bases and J 7 bases, with 13 bases left between them. CDR1 is SGHNT and CDR2 is YYREEE in the germline V gene (reference sequence). The CDR3 region is CASSFTRGGNSPLHF. In DNA, the CDR3 is TGTGCCAGCAGCTTCACCAGGGGCGGCAATTCACCCCTCCACTTT.

The chain joins TRBV5-1 to TRBJ2-2; 7 bases map to TRBD2. Trimming removed 0 bases from V and 6 bases from J; junction bases left unmatched: 5. The CDR3 totals 15 residues. Germline CDR1 reads SGHRS; CDR2 reads YFSETQ. As DNA, the CDR3 is TGCGCCAGCAGCTTGGAGTCGGGAGGCCCCGGGGAGCTGTTTTTT. This codes for CASSLESGGPGELFF.

The chain combines TRBV19 with TRBJ1-5, with D possibly matching TRBD1 (6 bases). The CDR3 totals 14 residues. V lost 10 bases, J lost 0 bases, and 13 bases lay in between. Germline CDR1 LNHDA, CDR2 SQIVND (reference sequence). The CDR3 sequence is CATKQGYSNQPQHF. Here the CDR3 DNA reads TGTGCCACTAAACAGGGTTATAGCAATCAGCCCCAGCATTTT.

The rearrangement uses TRBV5-8 and TRBJ1-3; a weak D match, TRBD1 (5 bases). CDR1 is SGHTS and CDR2 is YDEGEE in the germline V gene. CDR3 size: 14 residues. Trimming left V 1 base short and J 5 bases short, with 10 bases between. This chain's CDR3 is CASSLSQGRNTIYF. The CDR3, as DNA: TGTGCCAGCAGCTTGTCCCAGGGAAGAAACACCATATATTTT.

This rearrangement joins TRBV11-1 to TRBJ2-3, with a weak D call TRBD1 (6 bases). V dropped 5 bases and J dropped 7 bases, with 19 bases sitting between them. Germline lookup yields CDR1 SGHAT and CDR2 FQDESV (reference sequence). The CDR3 has 15 amino acids. The CDR3 region has the DNA TGTGCCAGCAGCCTTACCCGGACAGCTCGGAATACGCAGTATTTT. Translated: CASSLTRTARNTQYF.

This rearrangement joins TRBV5-5 to TRBJ2-7; TRBD1 might be the D (6 bases). Germline CDR1 is SGHKS and CDR2 is YYEKEE (reference sequence). V lost 1 base and J lost 5, with 10 bases in between. This CDR3 has 13 residues. The CDR3 loop reads CASSLSTGNEQYF. CDR3 coding DNA: TGTGCCAGCAGCTTGAGTACAGGGAACGAGCAGTACTTC.